This T cell receptor beta chain derives from a study of beta chain features in type 1 diabetes (dated by TCRdb to 2016 to 2018). As for the study more broadly: Mean age, gender distribution, total cell number and subset yield were not different between patients and healthy donors. A total of around 110,000,000 sorted cells were examined across all samples, and a strong correlation was observed between cell number per subset and RNA yield. In the study, recently diagnosed type 1 diabetes patients and matched healthy donors were compared on the TCRB repertoires of their sorted circulating CD4+ T cell subsets. Regulatory and stem cell-like memory subsets were obtained from only 8 patients and roughly 8 healthy donors, while naive and central memory subsets were obtained from all 28 donors. Study-wide findings and limitations: Type 1 diabetes patients showed a moderate but significant shortening of TCRB CDR3 length in all four CD4+ subsets. At VDJ recombination sites, patients with type 1 diabetes made fewer insertions and deleted more nucleotides, a pattern implying thymic rearrangement abnormalities. Because cDNA was sequenced instead of genomic DNA, highly expressing activated cells could be over-represented, though the groups showed no difference in activation or CD3 levels. Shorter templates might have been favored by PCR, but patient and control samples were amplified and corrected together, so both groups would have been affected equally by any skew. Because the HLA sub-analyses included only small numbers of individuals, any influence of HLA type on TCRB rearrangement was left unresolved. Naive, central memory and regulatory TCRB repertoires appeared to be more similar among patients than among healthy donors.

The entire isolated RNA was reverse transcribed using the High Capacity cDNA Reverse Transcription Kit, and thus expressed TCRB transcripts were sequenced. Deep immunoSEQ sequencing was applied to naive, central memory and regulatory T cell samples, giving an average of roughly 3.5 million total reads per sample. Sorted cells were lysed in RLT buffer, and RNA was extracted using DNase-treated RNeasy Micro or Mini kits according to cell number. Each cell subset was processed on its own to prevent cross-contamination, while patient and healthy donor samples were processed together. Using the immunoSEQ multiplex PCR, TCRB sequences were amplified from cDNA into 87-bp fragments spanning the CDR3 region. Amplicons were sequenced on the Illumina HiSeq platform. On the study's bioinformatics: Synthetic template baselines were used to correct PCR bias computationally, reads within Hamming distance 2 were collapsed together, and singletons that could not be merged were discarded. Reads were aligned against IMGT so that V, D and J genes, CDR3 length and insertions or deletions at six rearrangement sites could be assigned. Within each subset, clonotype counts were normalized to sorted cell number, and only after that were true diversity and Gini coefficients computed with the tcR R package. The overlap coefficient, calculated on TCRB nucleotide sequences, was used to quantify repertoire sharing. Out-of-frame TCRB sequences from naive cells were analyzed to stand in for the pre-selection repertoire. TCRdb took over this immuneACCESS table, retaining in-frame rearrangements with V and J assigned. Such tables are incomplete; in checked studies, under half of the missing clones stem from an unresolved V gene, and the remainder is unexplained. That table is the source of V, J and clone size, and D and trimming were worked out from the DNA. The sample includes over 200,000 clones, with roughly a tenth observed a single time. The top ten constitute over 0.015% of the sample.

About this clone: Its specific antigen is unknown. There are no base qualities to consult, and no much larger clone falls within one base.

V is trimmed back by 4 bases and J by 0 bases, and the junction contains 3 bases that no gene match accounts for. The CDR3 goes from the cysteine to the phenylalanine over 15 residues. The CDR3 DNA has 45 bases and is translated from base 1. CDR1 is given as SGHRS and CDR2 as YFSETQ, both from the germline V gene. From each donor, a single peripheral blood sample of roughly 0.11 L on average was drawn into heparinised tubes. Naive, central memory, regulatory and stem cell-like memory CD4+ T cells were sorted on a BD FACSAria II using a panel including CD45RO, CCR7, CD25, CD127, CD95 and CD27. Purity was above 95% for every sorted population. Right away, PBMCs were isolated by Lymphoprep density gradient centrifugation and were stained directly, with no culture step. So that batch effects would be minimized, each experiment stained and sorted samples in pairs, pairing one healthy donor with one patient.

The sequenced sample consisted of naive CD4+ T cells from blood. The sample's cell subset or site label is to be understood as: true naive CD4+ T cells. The sequence came from a man in his thirties or forties with type 1 diabetes. Recombination linked TRBV5-1 to TRBJ2-1, with 8 central nucleotides matching TRBD2. Read as DNA, the sequence is TGCGCCAGCAGCAGAGGGACTAGCTCCTACAATGAGCAGTTCTTC. It translates to CASSRGTSSYNEQFF.